A selection of T cell receptor beta chains follows, all from one sample in a study of vaccination effects on CD4 cells after COVID-19. No antigen has been identified for these receptors. Repertoires were generated with immunoSEQ multiplex PCR, while TCRdb's copy carries only in-frame clones and drops some. The sample includes 45,000 to 65,000 clones, approximately 81% of them seen just once. Sample: CD4+ T cells from PBMCs cultured without peptide, taken after COVID-19 vaccination. These receptors originate from a human donor who received a COVID-19 vaccine. Each CDR3 is given with its conserved first and last residue. Fields, in order: V gene, clone size, J gene, D gene, CDR3 DNA, CDR3 protein. A D gene is named only where the DNA matches it firmly. Not all rows give a size; the values are once, few, many and, for expanded clones, a class.

>TRBV6-6|-|TRBJ1-2|-
TGTGCCAGCAGTTATCAACGGGGGCGAGACGGTGGCTACACCTTC
CASSYQRGRDGGYTF
>TRBV5-1|-|TRBJ1-6|-
TGCGCCAGCAGTCCGGACGGGCCCGAGAATTCACCCCTCCACTTT
CASSPDGPENSPLHF
>TRBV7-2|-|TRBJ1-6|-
TGTGCCAGCAGCTTACCGGTGGATAATTCACCCCTCCACTTT
CASSLPVDNSPLHF
>TRBV30|few|TRBJ2-3|-
TGTGCCTGGAGCGCCCCCGGGACTCCGGGGTATTTT
CAWSAPGTPGYF
>TRBV2|-|TRBJ1-5|-
TGTGCCAGCAAGGGAGAAAGCAATCAGCCCCAGCATTTT
CASKGESNQPQHF
>TRBV5-6|-|TRBJ1-2|TRBD1
TGTGCCAGCAGCCGGGACAGTGACTATGGCTACACCTTC
CASSRDSDYGYTF
>TRBV10-3|-|TRBJ2-7|TRBD2
TGTGCCATCAACAGGGGACTAGCGGGTTCCTCCTACGAGCAGTACTTC
CAINRGLAGSSYEQYF
>TRBV3-1/TRBV3-2|-|TRBJ2-3|-
TGTGCCAGCAGCCCAGATCTCAGGGGTACGCAGTATTTT
CASSPDLRGTQYF
>TRBV12-5|-|TRBJ2-5|TRBD2
TGTGCTAGTGGTTTGGTACTAGAGCGGGGCCAAGAGACCCAGTACTTC
CASGLVLERGQETQYF
>TRBV2|-|TRBJ2-3|TRBD1
TGTGCCAGCAGTCCGGACAGGATTAGCACAGATACGCAGTATTTT
CASSPDRISTDTQYF